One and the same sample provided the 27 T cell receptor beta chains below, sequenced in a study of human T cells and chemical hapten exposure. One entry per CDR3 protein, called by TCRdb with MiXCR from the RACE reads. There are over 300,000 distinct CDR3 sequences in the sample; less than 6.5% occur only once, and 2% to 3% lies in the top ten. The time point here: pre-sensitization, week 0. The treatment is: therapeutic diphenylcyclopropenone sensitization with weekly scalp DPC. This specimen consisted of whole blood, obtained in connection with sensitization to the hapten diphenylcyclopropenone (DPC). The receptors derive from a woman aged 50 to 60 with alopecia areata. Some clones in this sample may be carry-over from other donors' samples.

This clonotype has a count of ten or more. This chain's CDR3 is CASSWTDNTGELFF. The CDR3 DNA reads as TGTGCCAGCAGTTGGACAGATAACACCGGGGAGCTGTTTTTT. The chain links TRBV6-5 to TRBJ2-2; tentatively, D is TRBD1 (6 bases). V was trimmed by 4 bases and J by 2 bases, leaving 8 bases between them. The germline V gene encodes CDR1 MNHEY and CDR2 SVGAGI. The CDR3 is 14 amino acids.

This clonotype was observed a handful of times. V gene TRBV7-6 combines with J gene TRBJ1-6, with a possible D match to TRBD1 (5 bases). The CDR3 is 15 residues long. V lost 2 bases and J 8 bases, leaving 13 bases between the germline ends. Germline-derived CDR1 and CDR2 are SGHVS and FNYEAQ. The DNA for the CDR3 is TGTGCCAGCAGCTTACGCGGGGGGGTAGATTCACCCCTCCACTTT. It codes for CASSLRGGVDSPLHF. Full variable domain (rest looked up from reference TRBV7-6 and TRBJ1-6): GAGVSQSPRYKVTKRGQDVALRCDPISGHVSLYWYRQALGQGPEFLTYFNYEAQQDKSGLPNDRFSAERPEGSISTLTIQRTEQRDSAMYRCASSLRGGVDSPLHFGNGTRLTVT.

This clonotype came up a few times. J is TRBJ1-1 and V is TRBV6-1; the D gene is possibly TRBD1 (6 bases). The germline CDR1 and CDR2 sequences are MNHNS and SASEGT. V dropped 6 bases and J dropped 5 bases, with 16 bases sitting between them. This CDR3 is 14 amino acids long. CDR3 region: CASRLTGSGTEAFF. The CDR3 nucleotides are TGTGCCAGCAGACTAACAGGGTCGGGTACTGAAGCTTTCTTT.

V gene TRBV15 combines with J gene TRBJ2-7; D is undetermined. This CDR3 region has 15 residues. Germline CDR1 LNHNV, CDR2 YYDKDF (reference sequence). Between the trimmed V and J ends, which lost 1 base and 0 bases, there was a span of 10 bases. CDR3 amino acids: CATSRGVSSSYEQYF. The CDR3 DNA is TGTGCCACCAGCAGAGGAGTCAGTAGCTCCTACGAGCAGTACTTC. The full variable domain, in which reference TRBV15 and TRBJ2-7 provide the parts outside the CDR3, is DAMVIQNPRYQVTQFGKPVTLSCSQTLNHNVMYWYQQKSSQAPKLLFHYYDKDFNNEADTPDNFQSRRPNTSFCFLDIRSPGLGDTAMYLCATSRGVSSSYEQYFGPGTRLTVT.

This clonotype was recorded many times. Here the CDR3 reads CSVEGSPAEQYF. CDR3 in DNA: TGCAGCGTTGAAGGGTCTCCCGCCGAGCAGTACTTC. This chain connects TRBV29-1 to TRBJ2-7; D is unclear. Germline V lookup: CDR1 SQVTM, CDR2 ANQGSEA. This CDR3 has 12 residues. V was shortened by 1 base and J by 6 bases, with 10 bases between the two germline ends.

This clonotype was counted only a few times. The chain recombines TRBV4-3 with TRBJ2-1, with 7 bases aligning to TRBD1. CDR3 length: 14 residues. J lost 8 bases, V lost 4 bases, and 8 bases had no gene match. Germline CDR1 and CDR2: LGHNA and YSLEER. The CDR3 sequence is CASSPLGGGDEQFF. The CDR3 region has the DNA TGCGCCAGCAGCCCCCTAGGGGGCGGTGATGAGCAGTTCTTC.

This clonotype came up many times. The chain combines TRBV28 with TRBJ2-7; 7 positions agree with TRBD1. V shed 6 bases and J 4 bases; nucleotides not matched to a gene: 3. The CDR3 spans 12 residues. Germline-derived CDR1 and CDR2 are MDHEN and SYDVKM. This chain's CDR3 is CASSLTGYEQYF. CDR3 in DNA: TGTGCCAGCAGCCTGACAGGGTACGAGCAGTACTTC.

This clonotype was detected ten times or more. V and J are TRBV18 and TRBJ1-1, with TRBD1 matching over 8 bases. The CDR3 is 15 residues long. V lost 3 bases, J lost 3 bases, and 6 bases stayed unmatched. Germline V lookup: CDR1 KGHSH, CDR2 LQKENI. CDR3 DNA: TGTGCCAGCTCACCCAATAACAGGGGGGACACTGAAGCTTTCTTT. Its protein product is CASSPNNRGDTEAFF. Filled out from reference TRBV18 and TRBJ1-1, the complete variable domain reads NAGVMQNPRHLVRRRGQEARLRCSPMKGHSHVYWYRQLPEEGLKFMVYLQKENIIDESGMPKERFSAEFPKEGPSILRIQQVVRGDSAAYFCASSPNNRGDTEAFFGQGTRLTVV.

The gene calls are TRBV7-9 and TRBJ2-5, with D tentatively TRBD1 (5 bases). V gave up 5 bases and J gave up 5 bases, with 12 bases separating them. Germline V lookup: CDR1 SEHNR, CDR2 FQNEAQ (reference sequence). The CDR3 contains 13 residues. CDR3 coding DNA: TGTGCCAGCAGCGGGGAAGGGGTGGAGACCCAGTACTTC. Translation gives CASSGEGVETQYF.

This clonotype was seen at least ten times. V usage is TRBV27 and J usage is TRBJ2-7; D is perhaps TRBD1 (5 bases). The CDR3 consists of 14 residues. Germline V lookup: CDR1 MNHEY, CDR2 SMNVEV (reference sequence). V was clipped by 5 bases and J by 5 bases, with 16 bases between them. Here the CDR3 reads CASSPSFGAHEQYF. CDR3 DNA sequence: TGTGCCAGCAGTCCAAGCTTTGGGGCACACGAGCAGTACTTC.

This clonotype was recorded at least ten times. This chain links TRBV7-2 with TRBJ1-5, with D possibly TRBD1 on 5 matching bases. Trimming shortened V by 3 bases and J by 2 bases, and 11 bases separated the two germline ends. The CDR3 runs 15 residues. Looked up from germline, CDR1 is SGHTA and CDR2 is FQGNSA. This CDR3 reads CASSFQRGGNQPQHF. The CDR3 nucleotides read TGTGCCAGCAGCTTTCAAAGGGGCGGCAATCAGCCCCAGCATTTT.

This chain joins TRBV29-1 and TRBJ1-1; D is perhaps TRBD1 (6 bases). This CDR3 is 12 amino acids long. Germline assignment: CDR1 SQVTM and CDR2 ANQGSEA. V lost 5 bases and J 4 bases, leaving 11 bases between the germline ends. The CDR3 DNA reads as TGCAGCGTTCAACAGGGAGGCACTGAAGCTTTCTTT. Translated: CSVQQGGTEAFF. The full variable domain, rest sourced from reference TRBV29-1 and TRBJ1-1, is SAVISQKPSRDICQRGTSLTIQCQVDSQVTMMFWYRQQPGQSLTLIATANQGSEATYESGFVIDKFPISRPNLTFSTLTVSNMSPEDSSIYLCSVQQGGTEAFFGQGTRLTVV.

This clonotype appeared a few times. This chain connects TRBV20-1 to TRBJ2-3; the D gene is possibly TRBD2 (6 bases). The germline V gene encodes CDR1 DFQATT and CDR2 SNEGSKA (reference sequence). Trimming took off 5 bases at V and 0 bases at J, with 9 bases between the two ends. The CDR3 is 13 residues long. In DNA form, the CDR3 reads TGCAGTGCTGTCGGGACTAGCACAGATACGCAGTATTTT. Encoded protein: CSAVGTSTDTQYF.

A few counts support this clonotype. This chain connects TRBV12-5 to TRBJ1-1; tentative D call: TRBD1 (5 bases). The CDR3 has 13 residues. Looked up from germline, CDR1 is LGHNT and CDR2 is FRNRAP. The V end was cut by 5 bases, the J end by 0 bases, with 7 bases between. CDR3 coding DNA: TGTGCTAGTGGTGGGGCCCTGAACACTGAAGCTTTCTTT. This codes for CASGGALNTEAFF.

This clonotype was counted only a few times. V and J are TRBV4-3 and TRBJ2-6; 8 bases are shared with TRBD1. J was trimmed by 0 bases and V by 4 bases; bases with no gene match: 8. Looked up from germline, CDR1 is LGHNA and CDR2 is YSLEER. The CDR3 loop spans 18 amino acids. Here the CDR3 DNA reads TGCGCCAGCAGCCCTCACACGGGACAGGCCTCTGGGGCCAACGTCCTGACTTTC. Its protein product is CASSPHTGQASGANVLTF.

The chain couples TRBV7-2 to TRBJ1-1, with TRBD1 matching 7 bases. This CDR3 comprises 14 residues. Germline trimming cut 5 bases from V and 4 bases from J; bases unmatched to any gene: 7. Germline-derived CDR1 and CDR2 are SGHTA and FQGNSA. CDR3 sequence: CASSRNTGVTEAFF. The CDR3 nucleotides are TGTGCCAGCAGCCGAAATACAGGGGTCACTGAAGCTTTCTTT.

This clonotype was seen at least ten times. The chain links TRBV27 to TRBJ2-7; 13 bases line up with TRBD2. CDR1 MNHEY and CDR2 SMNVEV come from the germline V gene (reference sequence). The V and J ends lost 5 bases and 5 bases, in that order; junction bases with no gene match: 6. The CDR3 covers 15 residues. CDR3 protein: CASSGTSGRAHEQYF. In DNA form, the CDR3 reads TGTGCCAGCAGTGGAACTAGCGGGAGGGCCCACGAGCAGTACTTC.

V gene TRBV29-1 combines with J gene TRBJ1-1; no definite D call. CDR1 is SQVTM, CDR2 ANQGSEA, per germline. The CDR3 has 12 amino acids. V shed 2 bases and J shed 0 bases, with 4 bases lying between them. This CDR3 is CSVEFVNTEAFF. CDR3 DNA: TGCAGCGTTGAATTCGTGAACACTGAAGCTTTCTTT.

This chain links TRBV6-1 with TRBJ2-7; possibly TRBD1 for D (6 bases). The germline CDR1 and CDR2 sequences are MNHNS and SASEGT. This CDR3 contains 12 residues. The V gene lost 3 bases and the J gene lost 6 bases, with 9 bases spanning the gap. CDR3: CASSEQGPEQYF. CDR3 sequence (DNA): TGTGCCAGCAGTGAGCAGGGGCCCGAGCAGTACTTC.

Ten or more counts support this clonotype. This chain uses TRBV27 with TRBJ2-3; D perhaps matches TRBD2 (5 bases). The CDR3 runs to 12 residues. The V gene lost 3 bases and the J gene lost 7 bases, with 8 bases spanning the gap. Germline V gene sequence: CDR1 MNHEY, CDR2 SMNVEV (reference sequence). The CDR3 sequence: CASSFRGNTQYF. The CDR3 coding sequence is TGTGCCAGCAGTTTCCGAGGGAATACGCAGTATTTT.

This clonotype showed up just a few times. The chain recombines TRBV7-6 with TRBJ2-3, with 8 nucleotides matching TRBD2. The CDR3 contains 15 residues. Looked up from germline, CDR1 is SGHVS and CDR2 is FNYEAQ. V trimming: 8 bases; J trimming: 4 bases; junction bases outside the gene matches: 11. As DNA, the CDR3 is TGTGCCAGCCTCGAGAACGGGAGGGTTGCAGATACGCAGTATTTT. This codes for CASLENGRVADTQYF.

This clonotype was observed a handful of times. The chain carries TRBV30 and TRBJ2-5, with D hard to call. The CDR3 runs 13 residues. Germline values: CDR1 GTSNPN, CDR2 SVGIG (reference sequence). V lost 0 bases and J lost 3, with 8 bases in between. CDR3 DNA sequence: TGTGCCTGGAGTGTGGCTGGGAAAGAGACCCAGTACTTC. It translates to CAWSVAGKETQYF.

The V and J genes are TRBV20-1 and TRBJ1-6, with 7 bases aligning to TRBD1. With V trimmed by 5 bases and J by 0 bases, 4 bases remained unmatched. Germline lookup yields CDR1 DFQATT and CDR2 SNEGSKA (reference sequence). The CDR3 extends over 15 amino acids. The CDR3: CSARQGSSYNSPLHF. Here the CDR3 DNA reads TGCAGTGCTCGACAGGGTAGCTCCTATAATTCACCCCTCCACTTT.

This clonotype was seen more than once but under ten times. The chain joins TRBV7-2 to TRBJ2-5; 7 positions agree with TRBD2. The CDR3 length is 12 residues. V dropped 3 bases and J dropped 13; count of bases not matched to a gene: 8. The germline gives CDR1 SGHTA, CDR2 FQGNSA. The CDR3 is CASSLSRAGSYF. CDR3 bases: TGTGCCAGCAGCTTGAGCAGAGCGGGGTCGTACTTC.

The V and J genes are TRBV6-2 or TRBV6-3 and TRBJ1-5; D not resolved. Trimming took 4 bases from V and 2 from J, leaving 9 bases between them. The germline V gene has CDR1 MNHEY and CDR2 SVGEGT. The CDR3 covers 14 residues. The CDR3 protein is CASSWGGGNQPQHF. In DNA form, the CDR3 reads TGTGCCAGCAGTTGGGGTGGCGGCAATCAGCCCCAGCATTTT.

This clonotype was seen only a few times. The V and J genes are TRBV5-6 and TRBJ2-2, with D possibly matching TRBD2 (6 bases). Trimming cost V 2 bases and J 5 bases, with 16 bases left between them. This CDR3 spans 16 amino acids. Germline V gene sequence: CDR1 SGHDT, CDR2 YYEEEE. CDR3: CASSFPSGEETGELFF. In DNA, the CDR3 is TGTGCCAGCAGCTTTCCTTCGGGAGAGGAGACCGGGGAGCTGTTTTTT.

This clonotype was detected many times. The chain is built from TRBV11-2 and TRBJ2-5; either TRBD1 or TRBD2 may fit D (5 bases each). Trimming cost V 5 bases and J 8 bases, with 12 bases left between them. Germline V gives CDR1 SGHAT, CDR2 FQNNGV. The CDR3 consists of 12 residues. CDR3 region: CASSPPGPTQYF. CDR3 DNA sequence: TGTGCCAGCAGCCCCCCGGGGCCAACCCAGTACTTC.